These 20 T cell receptor beta chains were all obtained from the same sample, sequenced in a study of tumor-infiltrating lymphocytes in primary liver carcinoma. From approximately 0.5 ug of total RNA, TCR beta-specific cDNA was reverse-transcribed using a constant-region primer. It was through three nested multiplex PCR rounds of slightly modified ARM-PCR that TCR beta libraries arose. Both of the initial two PCR rounds ran for roughly 11 cycles and employed TRBV1-TRBV30 forward primers alongside a C-beta reverse primer. TCRdb recomputed calls from the multiplex PCR reads with MiXCR, one row per CDR3 protein. The table records tens of thousands of distinct CDR3 sequences, 69% of them present only once. Extraction of RNA together with DNA used 20-30 mg of unsorted bulk tissue. Material: tumor-adjacent normal liver tissue. The receptor source for this set is a man in his forties with primary liver carcinoma and hepatitis B virus infection.

A few counts support this clonotype. The chain recombines TRBV4-3 with TRBJ1-6, with 10 bases aligning to TRBD1. The V and J ends lost 9 bases and 7 bases, in that order; junction bases with no gene match: 12. Germline assignment: CDR1 LGHNA and CDR2 YSLEER. The CDR3 has 16 amino acids. The CDR3 sequence: CASSSRDRGRNSPLHF. The CDR3 DNA sequence: TGCGCCAGTAGCTCCAGGGACAGGGGAAGGAATTCACCCCTCCACTTT.

The chain combines TRBV20-1 with TRBJ2-5; D gene unclear. The germline V and J ends were trimmed by 5 bases and 1 base, with 8 bases remaining between them. The CDR3 is 12 amino acids. Germline V gives CDR1 DFQATT, CDR2 SNEGSKA (reference sequence). The chain's CDR3 is CSAGLIQETQYF. In DNA, the CDR3 is TGCAGTGCTGGTCTGATCCAAGAGACCCAGTACTTC.

As to this clonotype: Likely a read error: the CDR3 ends without its conserved phenylalanine or tryptophan. This chain connects TRBV11-2 to TRBJ2-2, with 10 bases fitting TRBD2. V shed 0 bases and J 2 bases; nucleotides not matched to a gene: 3. The germline V gene encodes CDR1 SGHAT and CDR2 FQNNGV. CDR3 length: 17 amino acids. CDR3 loop: CASSLDSGRTNTGELFL. DNA of the CDR3: TGTGCCAGCAGCTTAGATAGCGGGAGGACTAACACCGGGGAGCTGTTTTTG.

Points on this clonotype: At one end the junction does not follow the germline gene, possibly because of a read error. This rearrangement joins TRBV28 to TRBJ2-7; D remains unclear. Germline V gene sequence: CDR1 MDHEN, CDR2 SYDVKM. The CDR3 length is 13 residues. CDR3 bases: TGTGCCAGCAGTCCCCCATTCCCCTACGAGCAGCACTTC. Protein: CASSPPFPYEQHF.

This clonotype was counted many times. CDR3 DNA sequence: TGCGCCAGCAGCTTGGACAGGGTGGTCCGAGAGCAGTACTTC. Its protein is CASSLDRVVREQYF. This sequence joins TRBV5-1 and TRBJ2-7; a possible D gene is TRBD1 (6 bases). V was trimmed by 0 bases and J by 7 bases, leaving 14 bases between them. The germline CDR1 and CDR2 sequences are SGHRS and YFSETQ. The CDR3 covers 14 residues.

This clonotype was observed a handful of times. The CDR3 carries no conserved terminal phenylalanine or tryptophan, so it likely arises from a read error. This chain connects TRBV4-2 to TRBJ2-7, with D hard to call. Germline V gene sequence: CDR1 LGHNA, CDR2 YNFKEQ. The CDR3 spans 15 residues. The CDR3 DNA is TGTGCCAACAGCCAAGCATGGCGCGGATCCTACGAGCAGTACATC. Protein product: CANSQAWRGSYEQYI.

Regarding this clonotype: One junction end does not reproduce the germline sequence, and a read error may be involved. CDR3 sequence (DNA): TGCGCCAGCAGTTCATTCGGTACGAAGAGCGGGAGGCTCACCAACGAGCAGTACTTC. It specifies CASSSFGTKSGRLTNEQYF. V and J are TRBV28 and TRBJ2-7; 9 nucleotides agree with TRBD2. Germline assignment: CDR1 MDHEN and CDR2 SYDVKM. CDR3 size: 19 residues.

CDR3 sequence (DNA): TGCGGCGGGGGGGACTCTGACCTCCACGAGCAGTACTTC. Its protein product is CGGGDSDLHEQYF. The genes are TRBV29-1 and TRBJ2-7; 9 bases agree with TRBD2. Germline V gives CDR1 SQVTM, CDR2 ANQGSEA. The CDR3 length is 13 residues.

The chain employs TRBV10-1 and TRBJ2-1; 7 nucleotides match TRBD2. The germline V gene encodes CDR1 WNHNN and CDR2 SYGVQD (reference sequence). The CDR3 loop spans 16 amino acids. The J segment lost 16 bases and the V segment lost 6 bases, leaving 24 bases of the junction unmatched. The DNA for the CDR3 is TGCGCCAGCAGCAGAGGGAGGCGGGAGACGATCAATGAGTATTTCTTC. Translation gives CASSRGRRETINEYFF.

This clonotype was counted at least ten times. This chain uses TRBV5-1 with TRBJ1-4; maybe TRBD1 (6 bases). The CDR3 loop spans 15 amino acids. V was cut by 3 bases and J by 4 bases, with 13 bases left in between. Germline CDR1 reads SGHRS; CDR2 reads YFSETQ. Here the CDR3 reads CASSWGHSGNEKLFF. The CDR3 bases are TGCGCCAGCAGCTGGGGACATTCGGGTAATGAAAAACTGTTTTTT. Supplemented by reference TRBV5-1 and TRBJ1-4, the full variable domain reads KAGVTQTPRYLIKTRGQQVTLSCSPISGHRSVSWYQQTPGQGLQFLFEYFSETQRNKGNFPGRFSGRQFSNSRSEMNVSTLELGDSALYLCASSWGHSGNEKLFFGSGTQLSVL.

With respect to this clonotype: This is likely a read error, given that the CDR3 carries no conserved phenylalanine or tryptophan at its end. CDR3 protein: CASSLDKNYGYTL. The CDR3 DNA reads TGCGCCAGCAGCTTGGACAAAAATTATGGCTACACCCTC. The chain employs TRBV5-1 and TRBJ1-2; no reliable D call. Germline CDR1 reads SGHRS; CDR2 reads YFSETQ. Trimming pared 0 bases from V and 5 bases from J, leaving 8 bases between. The CDR3 spans 13 residues.

The sample holds many counts of this clonotype. The gene calls are TRBV4-3 and TRBJ2-7, with D tentatively TRBD1 (6 bases). V was pared by 4 bases and J by 2 bases, with 12 bases between. The CDR3 loop spans 14 amino acids. Germline CDR1 is LGHNA and CDR2 is YSLEER. The CDR3: CASSPKDSTYEQYF. Here the CDR3 DNA reads TGCGCCAGCAGCCCCAAGGACAGCACCTACGAGCAGTACTTC.

The chain recombines TRBV29-1 with TRBJ2-7, with D perhaps assigned TRBD1 or TRBD2 (5 bases each). The CDR3 is made up of 13 amino acids. With 6 bases removed from V and 7 bases from J, the gap between germline ends came to 19 bases. Per the germline V gene, CDR1 is SQVTM and CDR2 is ANQGSEA. The CDR3 sequence: CSVTGTVRGEQYF. As DNA, the CDR3 is TGCAGCGTAACCGGGACGGTGAGGGGAGAGCAGTACTTC.

This clonotype was detected only a few times. Given a much more abundant clone one base away, this may be a read error. The genes are TRBV28 and TRBJ1-5; the D is unclear. The end of the DNA is better explained by TRBJ2-3, so the J call may be wrong. The CDR3 is made up of 14 amino acids. In germline, CDR1 is MDHEN, CDR2 SYDVKM. The chain's CDR3 is CASSLLDGNQPQYF. CDR3 nucleotide sequence: TGTGCCAGCAGTTTGTTGGACGGAAATCAGCCCCAGTATTTT.

This clonotype was counted between two and nine times. A read error may explain this, as a much larger clone is one base away. The V call is TRBV29-1, the J call TRBJ1-1; tentative D call: TRBD1 (6 bases). Trimming removed 4 bases from V and 0 bases from J, with 15 bases in between. The CDR3 loop spans 15 amino acids. CDR1 and CDR2 (germline): SQVTM, ANQGSEA. In DNA form, the CDR3 reads TGCAGCGTTGCAGGGGACTGGGGGATGAACACTGAAGCTTTCTTT. This sequence encodes CSVAGDWGMNTEAFF.

Notes on this clonotype: The CDR3 ends on some other residue instead of the conserved phenylalanine or tryptophan, so this is likely a read error. The chain uses TRBV29-1 and TRBJ2-5; no definite D call. The CDR3 length is 12 residues. Germline assignment: CDR1 SQVTM and CDR2 ANQGSEA. The ends were cut back, 5 bases at V and 1 base at J, with 8 bases in the middle. The CDR3 reads CSVMASQETQYL. As DNA, the CDR3 is TGCAGCGTTATGGCGAGCCAAGAGACCCAGTACTTA.

This clonotype turned up a few times. The CDR3 does not end in the conserved phenylalanine or tryptophan, so this is likely a read error. The J gene is TRBJ2-5, the V gene TRBV4-3, with D hard to call. V shed 3 bases and J shed 1 base, with 9 bases lying between them. The CDR3 is 14 residues long. Per germline, CDR1 LGHNA and CDR2 YSLEER. Here the CDR3 reads CASSQHRAQETQYL. Here the CDR3 DNA reads TGCGCCAGCAGCCAGCATAGGGCCCAAGAGACCCAGTACTTA.

On this clonotype: The junction departs from germline at one end; a sequencing error may be responsible. The chain links TRBV29-1 to TRBJ2-5, with D perhaps matching TRBD1 (6 bases). CDR3 length: 15 amino acids. Germline values: CDR1 SQVTM, CDR2 ANQGSEA. This CDR3 reads CSIETDWGRGETQYF. CDR3 nucleotide sequence: TGCAGCATTGAGACCGACTGGGGGCGCGGAGAGACCCAGTACTTC.

This clonotype was counted only a few times. Compared with germline, one end of the junction differs, possibly owing to a read error. The chain combines TRBV11-3 with TRBJ2-1; TRBD1 or TRBD2 may be the D gene (5 bases each). The CDR3 contains 14 residues. The germline CDR1 and CDR2 sequences are SGHNT and YENEEA. The CDR3: CASSPGQGLNGQFF. The DNA for the CDR3 is TGTGCCAGCAGCCCGGGGCAGGGTTTAAATGGGCAGTTCTTC.

This clonotype was seen a single time. It may be a read error: a sequence one base away is much more abundant. The chain recombines TRBV11-2 with TRBJ1-4; the D gene is possibly TRBD1 (5 bases). V was clipped by 8 bases and J by 8 bases, with 15 bases between them. The CDR3 has 13 residues. Germline V gene sequence: CDR1 SGHAT, CDR2 FQNNGV. The chain's CDR3 is CASRPQVVEKLFF. CDR3 DNA: TGTGCCAGCCGGCCACAGGTGGTAGAAAAACTGTTTTTT.